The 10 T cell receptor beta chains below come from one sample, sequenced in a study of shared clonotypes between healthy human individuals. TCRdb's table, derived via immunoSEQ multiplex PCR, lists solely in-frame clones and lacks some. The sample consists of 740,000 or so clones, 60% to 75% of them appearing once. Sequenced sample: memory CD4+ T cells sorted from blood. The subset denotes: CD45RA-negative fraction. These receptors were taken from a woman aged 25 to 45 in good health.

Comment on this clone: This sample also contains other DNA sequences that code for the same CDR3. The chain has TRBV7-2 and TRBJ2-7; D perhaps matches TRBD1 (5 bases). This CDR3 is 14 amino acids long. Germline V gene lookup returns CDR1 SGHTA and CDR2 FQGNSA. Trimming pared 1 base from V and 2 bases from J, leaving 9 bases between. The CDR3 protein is CASSLGGSTYEQYF. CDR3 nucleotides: TGTGCCAGCAGCTTAGGGGGCTCCACCTACGAGCAGTACTTC.

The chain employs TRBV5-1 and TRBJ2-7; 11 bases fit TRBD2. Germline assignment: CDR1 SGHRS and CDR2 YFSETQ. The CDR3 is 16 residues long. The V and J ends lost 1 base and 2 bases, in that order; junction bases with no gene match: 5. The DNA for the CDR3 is TGCGCCAGCAGCTTGCTTGGGACTAGCGGAACCTACGAGCAGTACTTC. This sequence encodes CASSLLGTSGTYEQYF.

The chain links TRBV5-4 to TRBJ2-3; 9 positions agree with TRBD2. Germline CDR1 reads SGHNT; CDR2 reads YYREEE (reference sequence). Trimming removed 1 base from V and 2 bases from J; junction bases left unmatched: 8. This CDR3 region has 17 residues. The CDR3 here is CASSLLLAGPDTDTQYF. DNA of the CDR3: TGTGCCAGCAGCTTGCTGCTAGCGGGACCAGACACAGATACGCAGTATTTT.

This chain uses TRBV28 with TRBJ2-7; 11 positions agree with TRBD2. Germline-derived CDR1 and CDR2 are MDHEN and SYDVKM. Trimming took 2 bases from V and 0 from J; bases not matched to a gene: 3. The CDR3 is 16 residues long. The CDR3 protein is CASSLGTSGFSYEQYF. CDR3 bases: TGTGCCAGCAGTTTAGGGACTAGCGGATTCTCCTACGAGCAGTACTTC.

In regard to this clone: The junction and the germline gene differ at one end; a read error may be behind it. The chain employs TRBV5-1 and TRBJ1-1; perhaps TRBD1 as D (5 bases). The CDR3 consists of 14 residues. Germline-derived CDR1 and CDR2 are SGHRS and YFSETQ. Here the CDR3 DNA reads TGCGCCAGCATGGTGACGTGGGGGAACCCTGAAGCTTTCTTT. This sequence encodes CASMVTWGNPEAFF.

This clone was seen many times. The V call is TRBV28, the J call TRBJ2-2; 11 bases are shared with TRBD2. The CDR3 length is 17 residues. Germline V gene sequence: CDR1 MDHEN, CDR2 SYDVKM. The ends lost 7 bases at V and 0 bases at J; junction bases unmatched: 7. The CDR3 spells CASMRPGLAANTGELFF. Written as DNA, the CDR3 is TGTGCCAGCATGCGACCGGGACTAGCGGCGAACACCGGGGAGCTGTTTTTT.

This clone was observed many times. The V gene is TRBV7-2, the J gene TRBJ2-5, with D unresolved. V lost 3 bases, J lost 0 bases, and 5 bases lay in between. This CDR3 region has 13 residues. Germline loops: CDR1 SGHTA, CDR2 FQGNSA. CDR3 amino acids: CASSFSNQETQYF. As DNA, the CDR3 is TGTGCCAGCAGCTTCTCCAACCAAGAGACCCAGTACTTC. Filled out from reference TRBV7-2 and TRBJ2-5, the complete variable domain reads GAGVSQSPSNKVTEKGKDVELRCDPISGHTALYWYRQSLGQGLEFLIYFQGNSAPDKSGLPSDRFSAERTGGSVSTLTIQRTQQEDSAVYLCASSFSNQETQYFGPGTRLLVL.

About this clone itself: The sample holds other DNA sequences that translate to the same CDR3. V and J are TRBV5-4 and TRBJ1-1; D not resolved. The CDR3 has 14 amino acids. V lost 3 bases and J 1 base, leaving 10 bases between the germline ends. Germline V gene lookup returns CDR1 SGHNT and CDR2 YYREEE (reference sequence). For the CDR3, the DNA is TGTGCCAGCAGCTGGGAGGGTCCGAACACTGAAGCTTTCTTT. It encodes CASSWEGPNTEAFF.

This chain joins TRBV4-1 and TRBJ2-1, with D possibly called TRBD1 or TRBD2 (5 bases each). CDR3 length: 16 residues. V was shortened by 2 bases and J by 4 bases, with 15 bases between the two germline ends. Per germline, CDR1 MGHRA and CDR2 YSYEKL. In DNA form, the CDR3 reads TGCGCCAGCAGCCAATCACCCGGGACGGTGTACAATGAGCAGTTCTTC. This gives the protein CASSQSPGTVYNEQFF.

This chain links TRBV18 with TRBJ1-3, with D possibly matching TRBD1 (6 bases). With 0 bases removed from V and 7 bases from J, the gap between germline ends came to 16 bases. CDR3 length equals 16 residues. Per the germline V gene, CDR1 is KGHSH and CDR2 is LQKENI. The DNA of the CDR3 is TGTGCCAGCTCACCACCTTACAGGGATGGTGGCAACACCATATATTTT. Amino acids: CASSPPYRDGGNTIYF.